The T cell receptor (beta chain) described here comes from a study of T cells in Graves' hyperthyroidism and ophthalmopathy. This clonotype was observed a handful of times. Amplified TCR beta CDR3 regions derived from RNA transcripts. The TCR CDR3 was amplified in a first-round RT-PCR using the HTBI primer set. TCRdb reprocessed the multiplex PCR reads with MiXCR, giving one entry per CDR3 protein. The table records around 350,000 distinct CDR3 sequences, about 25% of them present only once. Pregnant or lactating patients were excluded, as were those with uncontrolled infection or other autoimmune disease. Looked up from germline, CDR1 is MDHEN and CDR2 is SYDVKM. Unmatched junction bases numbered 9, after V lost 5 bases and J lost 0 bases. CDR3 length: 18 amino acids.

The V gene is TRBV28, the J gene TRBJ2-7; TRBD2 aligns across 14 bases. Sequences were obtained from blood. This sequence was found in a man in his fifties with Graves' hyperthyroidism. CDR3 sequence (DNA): TGTGCCAGCAGTACCCGACTAGCGGGAGGGCCCTTCTCCTACGAGCAGTACTTC. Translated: CASSTRLAGGPFSYEQYF.